Below, one T cell receptor (beta chain) is given with its context. Its antigen is unidentified. Germline V gene sequence: CDR1 SGHRS, CDR2 YFSETQ. V lost 4 bases to trimming and J lost 6 bases, with 18 bases between them. The CDR3 loop spans 15 amino acids. Then a second PCR, running about 7 to 11 cycles, was carried out with a sample-barcoded 5' primer and a J-beta primer mix. TCRdb itself ran the 5' RACE reads through MiXCR, one entry per CDR3 protein. The profile shows 380,000 or so distinct CDR3 sequences, about 55% of them singletons. This sample is drawn from a study of blood T cells in healthy people across ages. The study's findings and limits: Age advanced and TCR beta diversity per million T cells fell, roughly linearly. Diversity was higher, and naive CD4+ cells more numerous, in long-lived donors than in aged donors.

Extraction of total RNA produced a minimum of 5.5 micrograms from each sample. This receptor was identified in a man between 60 and 70 years old in good health. The chain carries TRBV5-1 and TRBJ2-3; D may be TRBD1 (6 bases). The sequenced sample consisted of blood. CDR3 in amino acids: CASSPGRGGTDTQYF. In nucleotides, the CDR3 is TGCGCCAGCAGCCCAGGCAGGGGCGGTACGGATACGCAGTATTTT.